These 18 T cell receptor beta chains originate from one sample sequenced in a study of cytomegalovirus exposure and HLA in healthy donors. Primers included in the PCR were 60 Vbeta and 13 Jbeta primers. The table came from immunoSEQ multiplex PCR; TCRdb's copy has only in-frame clones and leaves some out. The table lists under 200,000 clones, more than 70% of them singletons, with less than 5% in the top ten. The specimen sequenced was PBMCs. The receptors were gathered from a male donor in good health and CMV-seronegative.

The V gene is TRBV10-3, the J gene TRBJ1-2; tentatively, D is TRBD1 (6 bases). This CDR3 is 15 amino acids long. Germline V CDR1 and CDR2: ENHRY, SYGVKD. Trimming pared 3 bases from V and 4 bases from J, leaving 15 bases between. The CDR3 region is CAISDGGQRSYGYTF. CDR3 nucleotide sequence: TGTGCCATCAGTGACGGAGGACAGAGATCCTATGGCTACACCTTC.

The rearrangement joins TRBV7-9 to TRBJ1-2, with D perhaps TRBD1 (6 bases). Trimming pared 5 bases from V and 4 bases from J, leaving 17 bases between. This CDR3 comprises 15 residues. Germline-derived CDR1 and CDR2 are SEHNR and FQNEAQ (reference sequence). CDR3 protein: CASSQNQGIVYGYTF. The CDR3, as DNA: TGTGCCAGCAGCCAAAACCAGGGGATAGTCTATGGCTACACCTTC.

The chain carries TRBV29-1 and TRBJ2-5, with TRBD1 matching over 10 bases. Germline CDR1 and CDR2: SQVTM and ANQGSEA. J lost 7 bases, V lost 5 bases, and 10 bases had no gene match. This CDR3 has 14 amino acids. CDR3 in DNA: TGCAGCGTTCGGACAGGGGGGGGTACCGGGACCCAGTACTTC. Protein sequence: CSVRTGGGTGTQYF.

This clone was recorded once. V and J are TRBV29-1 and TRBJ1-1; the D gene is possibly TRBD1 (6 bases). The V gene's germline CDR1 is SQVTM and CDR2 ANQGSEA. The CDR3 has 13 amino acids. Trimming removed 3 bases at V and 2 bases at J, with 10 bases between. The CDR3 nucleotides are TGCAGCGTTGAGACAGGAATCAACACTGAAGCTTTCTTT. Translation gives CSVETGINTEAFF. The full variable domain, its missing parts supplied by reference TRBV29-1 and TRBJ1-1, is SAVISQKPSRDICQRGTSLTIQCQVDSQVTMMFWYRQQPGQSLTLIATANQGSEATYESGFVIDKFPISRPNLTFSTLTVSNMSPEDSSIYLCSVETGINTEAFFGQGTRLTVV.

This clone was seen a single time. The chain carries TRBV5-1 and TRBJ2-7, with D possibly being TRBD2 (5 bases). Trimming shortened V by 3 bases and J by 4 bases, and 23 bases separated the two germline ends. CDR1 is SGHRS, CDR2 YFSETQ, per germline. The CDR3 is made up of 17 amino acids. The CDR3 sequence is CASSYPGERTWGYEQYF. Here the CDR3 DNA reads TGCGCCAGCAGCTACCCCGGGGAGCGAACTTGGGGATACGAGCAGTACTTC.

The chain recombines TRBV4-2 with TRBJ1-5, with D tentatively TRBD1 (5 bases). Deletions cut 1 base from V and 3 bases from J, with 10 bases between. The germline CDR1 and CDR2 sequences are LGHNA and YNFKEQ. The CDR3 consists of 15 residues. CDR3 loop: CASSQGEGNNQPQHF. For the CDR3, the DNA is TGTGCCAGCAGCCAAGGGGAGGGGAACAATCAGCCCCAGCATTTT.

V usage is TRBV28 and J usage is TRBJ2-2; TRBD1 agrees at 8 bases. Unmatched junction bases numbered 0, after V lost 6 bases and J lost 6 bases. CDR1 and CDR2 from the germline V gene are MDHEN and SYDVKM. The CDR3 spans 12 residues. CDR3 loop: CASRGQAGELFF. The CDR3 DNA reads TGTGCCAGCAGGGGACAGGCCGGGGAGCTGTTTTTT.

The V call is TRBV15, the J call TRBJ1-1; no firm D call. The CDR3 is 15 amino acids. The germline CDR1 and CDR2 sequences are LNHNV and YYDKDF (reference sequence). V gave up 1 base and J gave up 3 bases, with 12 bases separating them. The CDR3 loop is CATSRGSAEDTEAFF. CDR3 in DNA: TGTGCCACCAGCAGAGGATCGGCGGAGGACACTGAAGCTTTCTTT.

This chain joins TRBV7-2 and TRBJ1-1, with no clear D. CDR1 is SGHTA, CDR2 FQGNSA, per germline. The CDR3 runs to 17 residues. V lost 5 bases and J 4 bases, leaving 23 bases between the germline ends. The CDR3 nucleotides read TGTGCCAGCAGCCCCCATGCCCCGAAGGTGGGAGGCACTGAAGCTTTCTTT. The encoded protein is CASSPHAPKVGGTEAFF. The entire variable domain, with the rest obtained from reference TRBV7-2 and TRBJ1-1, is as follows: GAGVSQSPSNKVTEKGKDVELRCDPISGHTALYWYRQSLGQGLEFLIYFQGNSAPDKSGLPSDRFSAERTGGSVSTLTIQRTQQEDSAVYLCASSPHAPKVGGTEAFFGQGTRLTVV.

This chain links TRBV7-8 with TRBJ2-2, with TRBD2 identical over 13 bases. Germline loops: CDR1 SGHVS, CDR2 FQNEAQ. The V and J ends lost 8 bases and 4 bases, in that order; junction bases with no gene match: 4. CDR3 size: 15 residues. The CDR3, as DNA: TGTGCCAGCGGTACTAGCGGGGGGGCCACCGGGGAGCTGTTTTTT. Amino acids: CASGTSGGATGELFF.

This rearrangement joins TRBV10-1 to TRBJ1-5; TRBD1 matches at 11 bases. The J segment lost 1 base and the V segment lost 2 bases, leaving 7 bases of the junction unmatched. Germline V gene data show CDR1 as WNHNN and CDR2 as SYGVQD (reference sequence). The CDR3 runs to 18 residues. The CDR3 region is CASSEGQGAAKSNQPQHF. CDR3 bases: TGCGCCAGCAGTGAGGGACAGGGGGCTGCAAAGAGCAATCAGCCCCAGCATTTT.

This chain uses TRBV5-6 with TRBJ2-1; the D gene is possibly TRBD2 (6 bases). The CDR3 is 11 residues long. The V end was cut by 6 bases, the J end by 7 bases, with 8 bases between. CDR1 and CDR2 (germline): SGHDT, YYEEEE. CDR3: CASTRGNEQFF. As DNA, the CDR3 is TGTGCCAGCACCCGGGGGAATGAGCAGTTCTTC.

This chain links TRBV9 with TRBJ1-4, with D possibly matching TRBD1 (5 bases). CDR1 SGDLS and CDR2 YYNGEE come from the germline V gene. This CDR3 spans 15 amino acids. The V end was cut by 3 bases, the J end by 2 bases, with 11 bases between. The CDR3 spells CASSAPGSTNEKLFF. The CDR3 DNA is TGTGCCAGCAGCGCCCCAGGGTCTACTAATGAAAAACTGTTTTTT. The full variable domain, its missing parts supplied by reference TRBV9 and TRBJ1-4, is DSGVTQTPKHLITATGQRVTLRCSPRSGDLSVYWYQQSLDQGLQFLIQYYNGEERAKGNILERFSAQQFPDLHSELNLSSLELGDSALYFCASSAPGSTNEKLFFGSGTQLSVL.

The chain has TRBV5-1 and TRBJ2-2; TRBD1 agrees at 7 bases. Per germline, CDR1 SGHRS and CDR2 YFSETQ. V was pared by 4 bases and J by 7 bases, with 7 bases of the junction left unmatched. The CDR3 is made up of 14 amino acids. The CDR3 loop reads CASSAQGDRGELFF. DNA of the CDR3: TGCGCCAGCAGCGCTCAGGGGGATCGCGGGGAGCTGTTTTTT.

This clone was recorded only once. J is TRBJ2-7 and V is TRBV18, with TRBD1 matching over 10 bases. With V trimmed by 2 bases and J by 5 bases, 6 bases remained unmatched. This CDR3 is 15 amino acids long. Per germline, CDR1 KGHSH and CDR2 LQKENI. CDR3 protein: CASSPFRDRGHEQYF. The CDR3 DNA follows: TGTGCCAGCTCACCATTCCGGGACAGGGGCCACGAGCAGTACTTC.

This clone has only a few counts. The V call is TRBV5-1, the J call TRBJ2-1; 8 bases line up with TRBD1. The CDR3 contains 15 residues. Trimming cost V 5 bases and J 7 bases; bases outside gene matches: 11. Germline V lookup: CDR1 SGHRS, CDR2 YFSETQ. This CDR3 reads CASRPGTGGMNEQFF. CDR3 nucleotide sequence: TGCGCCAGCAGACCTGGGACAGGTGGGATGAATGAGCAGTTCTTC.

The chain combines TRBV6-1 with TRBJ1-2, with TRBD1 matching over 7 bases. The V and J ends lost 5 bases and 0 bases, in that order; junction bases with no gene match: 6. Germline V gives CDR1 MNHNS, CDR2 SASEGT. CDR3 length: 15 amino acids. DNA of the CDR3: TGTGCCAGCAGTAGTGGACAGGATGCTAACTATGGCTACACCTTC. Translation gives CASSSGQDANYGYTF.

Concerning this clone itself: The same CDR3 can be traced to other DNA sequences in this sample. CDR3 DNA: TGTGCCAGCAGTCGTGATAGGGGTTACGAGCAGTACTTC. It codes for CASSRDRGYEQYF. This chain joins TRBV7-2 and TRBJ2-7; maybe TRBD1 (5 bases). The ends were cut back, 6 bases at V and 4 bases at J, with 13 bases in the middle. Germline V lookup: CDR1 SGHTA, CDR2 FQGNSA. CDR3 length: 13 residues.